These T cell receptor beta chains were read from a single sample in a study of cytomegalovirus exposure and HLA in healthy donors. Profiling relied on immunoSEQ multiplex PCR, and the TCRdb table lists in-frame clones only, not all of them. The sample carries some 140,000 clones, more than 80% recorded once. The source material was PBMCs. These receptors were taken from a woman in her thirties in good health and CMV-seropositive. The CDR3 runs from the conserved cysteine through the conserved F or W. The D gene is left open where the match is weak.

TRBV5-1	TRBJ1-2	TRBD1	CASSLRQGARYGYTF
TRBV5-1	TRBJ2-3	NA	CASWYGGSGDTQYF
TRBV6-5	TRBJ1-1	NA	CASSYVGGTEAFF
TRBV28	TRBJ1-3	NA	CASRGPISGNTIYF
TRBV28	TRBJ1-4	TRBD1	CASSLPGTANEKLFF
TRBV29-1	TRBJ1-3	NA	CSVEDTGTGNTIYF
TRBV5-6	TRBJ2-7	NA	CASSPTGGLGWSYEQYF
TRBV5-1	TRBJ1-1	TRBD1	CASSLGQGYTEAFF
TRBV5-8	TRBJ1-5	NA	CASSLGGIQPQHF
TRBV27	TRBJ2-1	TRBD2	CASSLATSGSGYEQFF
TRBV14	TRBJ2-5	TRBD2	CASSQDSGGAETQYF
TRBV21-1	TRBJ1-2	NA	CASSKRDRGNYGYTF
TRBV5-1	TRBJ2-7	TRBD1	CASNRGHEQYF
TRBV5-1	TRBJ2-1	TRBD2	CASSLAAGADEQFF
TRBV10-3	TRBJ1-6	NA	CAISDGSSPLHF
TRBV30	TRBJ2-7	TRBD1	CAWSVGQGYEQYF
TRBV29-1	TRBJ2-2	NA	CSARKANTGELFF
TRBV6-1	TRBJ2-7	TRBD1	CASSLDRVAEQYF
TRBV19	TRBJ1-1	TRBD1	CASRVGQGGSTEAFF
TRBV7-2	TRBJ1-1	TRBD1	CASSEQGRKAFF
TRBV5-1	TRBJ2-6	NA	CASSLGLYSGANVLTF
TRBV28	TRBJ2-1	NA	CASSLYGAGTYNEQFF
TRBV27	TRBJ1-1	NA	CASSLSMGGWAEAFF
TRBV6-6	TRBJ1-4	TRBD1	CASSPRPGQGAPKLFF
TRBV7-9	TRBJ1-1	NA	CASSLAPQVPINTEAFF
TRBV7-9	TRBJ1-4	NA	CASSSRGEKLFF
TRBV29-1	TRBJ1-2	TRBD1	CSVEDGTGVDGYTF
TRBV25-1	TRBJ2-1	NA	CASSQGPSIIF
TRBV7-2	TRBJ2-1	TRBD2	CASSRDYSYNEQFF
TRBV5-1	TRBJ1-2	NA	CASSPGDRQLAGYTF
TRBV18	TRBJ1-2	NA	CASSPFTGDTNYGYTF
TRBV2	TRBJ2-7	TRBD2	CASNSLETSGTYEQYF
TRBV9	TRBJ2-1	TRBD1	CASSVGTGGGDEQFF
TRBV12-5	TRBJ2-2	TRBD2	CASGFLSGRYTGELFF
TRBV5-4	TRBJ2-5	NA	CASSLVAEGPQYF
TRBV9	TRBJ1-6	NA	CASSDTGDSPLHF
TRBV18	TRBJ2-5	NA	CASSLPGTGETQYF
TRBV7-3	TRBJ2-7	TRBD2	CASSLWGGGSYEQYF
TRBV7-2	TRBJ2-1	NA	CASSLVTNSYNEQFF
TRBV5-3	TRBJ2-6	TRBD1	CARSIGQGSSGANVLTF
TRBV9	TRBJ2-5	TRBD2	CASSYPLGGSGVETQYF
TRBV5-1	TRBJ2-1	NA	CASSSSPSDEQFF
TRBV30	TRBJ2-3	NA	CAWSVRHDTQYF
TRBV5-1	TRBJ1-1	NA	CASSSHRAVGTEAFF